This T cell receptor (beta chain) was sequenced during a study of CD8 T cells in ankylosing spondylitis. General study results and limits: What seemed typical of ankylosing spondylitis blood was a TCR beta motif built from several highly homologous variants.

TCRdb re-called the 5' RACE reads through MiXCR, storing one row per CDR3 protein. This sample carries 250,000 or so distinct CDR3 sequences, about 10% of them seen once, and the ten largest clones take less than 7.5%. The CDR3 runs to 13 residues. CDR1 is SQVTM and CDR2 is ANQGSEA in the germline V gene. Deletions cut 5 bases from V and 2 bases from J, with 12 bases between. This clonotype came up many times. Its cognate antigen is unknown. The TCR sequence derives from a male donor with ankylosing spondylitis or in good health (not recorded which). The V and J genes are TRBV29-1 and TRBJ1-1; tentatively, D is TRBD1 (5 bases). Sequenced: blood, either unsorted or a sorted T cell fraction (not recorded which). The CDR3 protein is CSVKSTGNTEAFF. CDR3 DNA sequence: TGCAGCGTTAAATCCACAGGAAACACTGAAGCTTTCTTT. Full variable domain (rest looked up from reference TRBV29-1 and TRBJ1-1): SAVISQKPSRDICQRGTSLTIQCQVDSQVTMMFWYRQQPGQSLTLIATANQGSEATYESGFVIDKFPISRPNLTFSTLTVSNMSPEDSSIYLCSVKSTGNTEAFFGQGTRLTVV.